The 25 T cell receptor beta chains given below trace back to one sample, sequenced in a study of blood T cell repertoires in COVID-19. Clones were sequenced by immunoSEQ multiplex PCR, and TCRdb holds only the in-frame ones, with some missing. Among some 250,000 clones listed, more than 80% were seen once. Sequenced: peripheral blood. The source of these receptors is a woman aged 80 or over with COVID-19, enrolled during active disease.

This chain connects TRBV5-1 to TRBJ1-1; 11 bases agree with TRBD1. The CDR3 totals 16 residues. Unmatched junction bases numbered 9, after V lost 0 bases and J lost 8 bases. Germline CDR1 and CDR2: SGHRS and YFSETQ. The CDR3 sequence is CASSLGDRGGPMEAFF. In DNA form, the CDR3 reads TGCGCCAGCAGCTTGGGGGACAGGGGGGGCCCCATGGAAGCTTTCTTT.

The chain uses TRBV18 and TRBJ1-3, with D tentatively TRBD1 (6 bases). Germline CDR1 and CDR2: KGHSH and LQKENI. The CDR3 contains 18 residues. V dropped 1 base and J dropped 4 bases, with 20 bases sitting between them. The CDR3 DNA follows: TGTGCCAGCTCACCACTTCGCTATAGTCAGGGGTCCGGAAACACCATATATTTT. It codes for CASSPLRYSQGSGNTIYF. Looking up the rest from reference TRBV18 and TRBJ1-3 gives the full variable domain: NAGVMQNPRHLVRRRGQEARLRCSPMKGHSHVYWYRQLPEEGLKFMVYLQKENIIDESGMPKERFSAEFPKEGPSILRIQQVVRGDSAAYFCASSPLRYSQGSGNTIYFGEGSWLTVV.

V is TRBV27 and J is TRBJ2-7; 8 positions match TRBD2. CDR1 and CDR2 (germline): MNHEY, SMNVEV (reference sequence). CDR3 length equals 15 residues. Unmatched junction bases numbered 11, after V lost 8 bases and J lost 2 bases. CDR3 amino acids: CASFSLQRGTYEQYF. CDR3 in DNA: TGTGCCAGCTTTTCTCTTCAGCGGGGGACCTACGAGCAGTACTTC.

CDR3 sequence (DNA): TGTGCCAGCAGCCACTTACCCCGGGAGCTGTTTTTT. This sequence encodes CASSHLPRELFF. The rearrangement links TRBV6-2 or TRBV6-3 to TRBJ2-2; D is uncertain. Trimming left V 6 bases short and J 9 bases short, with 11 bases between. The germline V gene encodes CDR1 MNHEY and CDR2 SVGEGT. There are 12 residues in the CDR3.

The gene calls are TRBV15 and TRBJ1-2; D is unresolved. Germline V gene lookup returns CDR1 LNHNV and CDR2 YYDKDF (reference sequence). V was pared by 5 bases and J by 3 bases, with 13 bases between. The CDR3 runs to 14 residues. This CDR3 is CATSPYPGDYGYTF. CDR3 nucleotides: TGTGCCACCAGCCCCTACCCCGGGGACTATGGCTACACCTTC. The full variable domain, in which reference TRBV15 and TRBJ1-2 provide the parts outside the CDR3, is DAMVIQNPRYQVTQFGKPVTLSCSQTLNHNVMYWYQQKSSQAPKLLFHYYDKDFNNEADTPDNFQSRRPNTSFCFLDIRSPGLGDTAMYLCATSPYPGDYGYTFGSGTRLTVV.

This CDR3 reads CASSRGGTDETQYF. For the CDR3, the DNA is TGCGCCAGCAGCCGAGGCGGGACAGACGAGACCCAGTACTTC. The chain uses TRBV5-1 and TRBJ2-5; a possible D gene is TRBD1 (7 bases). CDR3 length: 14 amino acids. Germline CDR1 reads SGHRS; CDR2 reads YFSETQ. V lost 4 bases, J lost 5 bases, and 15 bases lay in between.

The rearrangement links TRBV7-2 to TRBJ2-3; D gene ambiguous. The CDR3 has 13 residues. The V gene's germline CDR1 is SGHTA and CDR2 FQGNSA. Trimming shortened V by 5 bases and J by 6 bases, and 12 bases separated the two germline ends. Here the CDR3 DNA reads TGTGCCAGCAGCCCCTCCCGAGCGGATACGCAGTATTTT. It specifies CASSPSRADTQYF.

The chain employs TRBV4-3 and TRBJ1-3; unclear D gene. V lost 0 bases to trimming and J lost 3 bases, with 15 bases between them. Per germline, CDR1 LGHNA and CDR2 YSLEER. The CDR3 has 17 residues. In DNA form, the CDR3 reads TGCGCCAGCAGCCAAGACAGAGGACTCGGAGGTGGAAACACCATATATTTT. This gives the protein CASSQDRGLGGGNTIYF.

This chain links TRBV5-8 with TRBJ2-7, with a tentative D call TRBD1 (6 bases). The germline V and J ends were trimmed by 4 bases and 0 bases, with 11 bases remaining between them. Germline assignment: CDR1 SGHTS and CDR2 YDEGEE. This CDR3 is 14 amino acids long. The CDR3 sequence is CASSLRDISYEQYF. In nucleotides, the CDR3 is TGTGCCAGCAGCCTCCGGGACATCTCCTACGAGCAGTACTTC.

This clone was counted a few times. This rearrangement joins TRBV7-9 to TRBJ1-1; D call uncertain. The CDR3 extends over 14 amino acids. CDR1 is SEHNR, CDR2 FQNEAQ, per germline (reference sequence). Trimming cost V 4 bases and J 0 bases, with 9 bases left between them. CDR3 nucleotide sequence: TGTGCCAGCAGCTCGGGGATTTTGAACACTGAAGCTTTCTTT. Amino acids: CASSSGILNTEAFF.

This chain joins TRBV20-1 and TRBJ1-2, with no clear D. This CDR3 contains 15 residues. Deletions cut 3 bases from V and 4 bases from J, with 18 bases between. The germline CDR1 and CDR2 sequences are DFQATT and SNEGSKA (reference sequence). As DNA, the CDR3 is TGCAGTGCTAGTACCCCCGCCCAAAGCCCCTATGGCTACACCTTC. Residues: CSASTPAQSPYGYTF.

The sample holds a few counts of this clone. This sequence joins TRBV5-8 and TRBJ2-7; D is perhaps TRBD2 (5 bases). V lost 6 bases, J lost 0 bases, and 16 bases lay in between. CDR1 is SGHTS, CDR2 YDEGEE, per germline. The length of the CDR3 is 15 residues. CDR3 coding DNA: TGTGCCAGCACCCGCGGGCGCCGGATCTCCTACGAGCAGTACTTC. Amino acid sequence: CASTRGRRISYEQYF.

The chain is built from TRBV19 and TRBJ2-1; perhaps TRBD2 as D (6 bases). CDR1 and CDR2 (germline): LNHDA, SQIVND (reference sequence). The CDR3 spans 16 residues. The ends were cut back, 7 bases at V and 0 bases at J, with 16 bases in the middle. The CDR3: CASKEVAESSYNEQFF. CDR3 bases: TGTGCCAGTAAAGAGGTAGCGGAGAGCTCCTACAATGAGCAGTTCTTC.

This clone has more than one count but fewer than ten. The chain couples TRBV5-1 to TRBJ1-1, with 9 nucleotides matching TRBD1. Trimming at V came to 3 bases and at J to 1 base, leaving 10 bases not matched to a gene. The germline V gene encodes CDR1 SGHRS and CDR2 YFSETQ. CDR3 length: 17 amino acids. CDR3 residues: CASSSATTGQGNTEAFF. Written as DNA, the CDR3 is TGCGCCAGCAGCTCTGCCACAACGGGACAGGGGAACACTGAAGCTTTCTTT.

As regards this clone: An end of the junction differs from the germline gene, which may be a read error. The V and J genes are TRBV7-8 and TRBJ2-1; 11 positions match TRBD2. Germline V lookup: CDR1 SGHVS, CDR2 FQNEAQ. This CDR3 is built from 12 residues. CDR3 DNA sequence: TGTGCCAGCAGCCTAGCGGGAGGTGAGCAGTTCTTC. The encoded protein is CASSLAGGEQFF.

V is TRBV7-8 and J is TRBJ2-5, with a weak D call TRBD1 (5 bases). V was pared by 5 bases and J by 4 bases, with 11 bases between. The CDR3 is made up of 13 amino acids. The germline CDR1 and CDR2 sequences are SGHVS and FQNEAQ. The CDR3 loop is CASSRAQGETQYF. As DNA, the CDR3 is TGTGCCAGCAGCCGGGCCCAGGGAGAGACCCAGTACTTC.

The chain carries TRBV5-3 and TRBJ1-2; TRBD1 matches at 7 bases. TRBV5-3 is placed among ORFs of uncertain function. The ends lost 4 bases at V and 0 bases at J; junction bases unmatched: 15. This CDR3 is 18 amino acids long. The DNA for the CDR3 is TGTGCCAGAAGCCCGGGTACCGGGACAGCCGCTTCTAACTATGGCTACACCTTC. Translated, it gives CARSPGTGTAASNYGYTF.

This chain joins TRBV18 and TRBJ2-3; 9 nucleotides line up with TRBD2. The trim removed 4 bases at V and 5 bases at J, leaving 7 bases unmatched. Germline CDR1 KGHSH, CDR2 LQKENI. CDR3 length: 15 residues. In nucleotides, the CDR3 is TGTGCCAGCTCACTAGTAGCGGGAGCCGTAGATACGCAGTATTTT. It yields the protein CASSLVAGAVDTQYF.

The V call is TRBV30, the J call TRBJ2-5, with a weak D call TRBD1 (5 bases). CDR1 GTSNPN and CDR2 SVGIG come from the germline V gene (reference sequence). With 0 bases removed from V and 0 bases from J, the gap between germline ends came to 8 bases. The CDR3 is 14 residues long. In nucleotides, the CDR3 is TGTGCCTGGAGTGTGGGGCTGAACCAAGAGACCCAGTACTTC. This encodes CAWSVGLNQETQYF.

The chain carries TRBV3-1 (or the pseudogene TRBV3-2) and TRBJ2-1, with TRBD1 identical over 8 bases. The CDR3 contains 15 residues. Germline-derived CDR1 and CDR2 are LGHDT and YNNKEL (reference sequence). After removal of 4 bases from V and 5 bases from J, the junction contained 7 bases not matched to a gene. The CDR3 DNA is TGTGCCAGCAGCCTCGGTGGACAGGGACACAATGAGCAGTTCTTC. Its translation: CASSLGGQGHNEQFF.

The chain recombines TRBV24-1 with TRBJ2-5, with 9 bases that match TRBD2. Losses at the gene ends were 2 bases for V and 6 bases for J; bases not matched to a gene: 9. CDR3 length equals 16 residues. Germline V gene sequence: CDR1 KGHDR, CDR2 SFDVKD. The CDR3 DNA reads TGTGCCACCAGTGATTCCGGGACTAGCTTCTTCCAGACCCAGTACTTC. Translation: CATSDSGTSFFQTQYF.

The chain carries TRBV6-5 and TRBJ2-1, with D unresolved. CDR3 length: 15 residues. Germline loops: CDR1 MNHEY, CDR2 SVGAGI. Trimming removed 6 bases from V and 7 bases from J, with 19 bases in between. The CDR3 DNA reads TGTGCCAGCAGCGTAGCTCCCCCCCCAAGGAATGAGCAGTTCTTC. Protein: CASSVAPPPRNEQFF.

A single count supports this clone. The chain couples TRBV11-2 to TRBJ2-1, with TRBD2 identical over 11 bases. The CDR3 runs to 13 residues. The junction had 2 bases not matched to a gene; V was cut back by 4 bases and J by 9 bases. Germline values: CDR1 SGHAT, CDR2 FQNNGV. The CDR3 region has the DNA TGTGCCAGCAGCTACGGACTAGCGGGTGAGCAGTTCTTC. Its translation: CASSYGLAGEQFF.

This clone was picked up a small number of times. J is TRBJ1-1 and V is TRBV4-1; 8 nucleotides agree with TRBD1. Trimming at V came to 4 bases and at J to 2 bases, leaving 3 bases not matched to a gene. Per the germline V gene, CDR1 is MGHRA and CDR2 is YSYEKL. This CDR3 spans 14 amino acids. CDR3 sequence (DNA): TGCGCCAGCAGCCGGGGGACAGGCAACACTGAAGCTTTCTTT. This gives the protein CASSRGTGNTEAFF.

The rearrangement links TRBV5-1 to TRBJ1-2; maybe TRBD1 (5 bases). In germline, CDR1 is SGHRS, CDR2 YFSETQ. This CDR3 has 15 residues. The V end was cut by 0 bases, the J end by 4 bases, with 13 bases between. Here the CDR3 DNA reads TGCGCCAGCAGCTTGGCCGGGGGGAAGGGCTATGGCTACACCTTC. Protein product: CASSLAGGKGYGYTF.